Below, 20 T cell receptor beta chains from the same sample are listed, as sequenced in a study of response to subunit inactivated influenza vaccine. TCRdb recomputed calls from the RT-PCR reads with MiXCR, one row per CDR3 protein. The sample gives approximately 170,000 distinct CDR3 sequences, approximately 12% of which show up once; 25% to 30% is in the top ten. The same sample was also studied in work on T cells expressing NK-cell markers. That work states: The cDNA for TCR beta came from 5'RACE template switching with UMIs.

The source was CD8+ T cells sorted from PBMCs, collected 11 to 12 days after vaccination. Receptors originate from a man aged 50 to 60 who received an inactivated influenza vaccine.

This clonotype came up a few times. V is TRBV4-1 and J is TRBJ2-7; the match to TRBD2 covers 10 bases. Germline CDR1 is MGHRA and CDR2 is YSYEKL. J lost 0 bases, V lost 1 base, and 9 bases had no gene match. The CDR3 is 18 amino acids. The CDR3 protein is CASSQVFASGGSSYEQYF. CDR3 nucleotides: TGCGCCAGCAGCCAAGTGTTCGCTAGCGGGGGAAGCTCCTACGAGCAGTACTTC.

This clonotype showed up just a few times. This chain links TRBV10-3 with TRBJ2-7; TRBD2 aligns across 9 bases. The CDR3 has 12 residues. CDR1 ENHRY and CDR2 SYGVKD come from the germline V gene. The V gene end was trimmed by 10 bases and the J gene end by 3 bases; junction bases not matched to a gene: 4. The CDR3 region has the DNA TGTGCCACCCAGCGGGGGGACTACGAGCAGTACTTC. It yields the protein CATQRGDYEQYF.

This chain joins TRBV6-1 and TRBJ2-5, with a tentative D call TRBD1 (5 bases). Germline V gene sequence: CDR1 MNHNS, CDR2 SASEGT. The length of the CDR3 is 15 residues. V shed 5 bases and J shed 4 bases, with 17 bases lying between them. The CDR3 reads CASSTQPQGGETQYF. For the CDR3, the DNA is TGTGCCAGCAGTACCCAACCCCAGGGCGGAGAGACCCAGTACTTC.

The table lists this clonotype with a few counts. This chain uses TRBV27 with TRBJ2-1, with 10 bases that match TRBD2. From germline, CDR1 is MNHEY and CDR2 SMNVEV (reference sequence). The length of the CDR3 is 15 residues. V lost 7 bases to trimming and J lost 4 bases; unmatched junction nucleotides: 7. The CDR3: CASNPGAGGYNEQFF. The CDR3 bases are TGTGCCAGCAACCCTGGAGCGGGGGGGTACAATGAGCAGTTCTTC.

This clonotype was seen more than once but under ten times. The DNA is omitted, as the CDR3 cannot be located on it reliably, and the CDR3 follows TCRdb's listing. The chain links TRBV7-5 to TRBJ2-7; TRBD1 is the table's D call, not checked against the DNA. TRBV7-5 has pseudogene status. The CDR3 contains 18 residues when both ends are counted. This chain's CDR3 is CISVSEAGDGAGPYEQYF.

This chain links TRBV28 with TRBJ2-7, with 7 positions matching TRBD1. CDR3 length: 14 residues. The junction had 8 bases not matched to a gene; V was cut back by 8 bases and J by 1 base. Per the germline V gene, CDR1 is MDHEN and CDR2 is SYDVKM. CDR3 loop: CASLSGTASYEQYF. Here the CDR3 DNA reads TGTGCCAGCCTTTCCGGGACAGCTTCCTACGAGCAGTACTTC.

This chain connects TRBV5-1 to TRBJ2-1; D gene unclear. The CDR3 sequence is 15 residues long. The ends were cut back, 5 bases at V and 0 bases at J, with 12 bases in the middle. Looked up from germline, CDR1 is SGHRS and CDR2 is YFSETQ. CDR3 amino acids: CASRPTIRSYNEQFF. The CDR3 DNA is TGCGCCAGCAGGCCTACTATCCGCTCCTACAATGAGCAGTTCTTC. The full variable domain, with the rest looked up from reference TRBV5-1 and TRBJ2-1, is KAGVTQTPRYLIKTRGQQVTLSCSPISGHRSVSWYQQTPGQGLQFLFEYFSETQRNKGNFPGRFSGRQFSNSRSEMNVSTLELGDSALYLCASRPTIRSYNEQFFGPGTRLTVL.

For the CDR3, the DNA is TGCAGCGTGGTCGGGACTAGCGGATACGAGCAGTACTTC. Its protein is CSVVGTSGYEQYF. The V gene is TRBV29-1, the J gene TRBJ2-7; 11 bases align to TRBD2. The V gene's germline CDR1 is SQVTM and CDR2 ANQGSEA. This CDR3 has 13 amino acids. The ends lost 6 bases at V and 4 bases at J; junction bases unmatched: 5.

This clonotype was recorded a few times. V and J are TRBV4-3 and TRBJ2-7; the match to TRBD1 covers 8 bases. V gave up 0 bases and J gave up 4 bases; unmatched junction bases: 2. CDR3 length: 14 residues. CDR1 and CDR2 (germline): LGHNA, YSLEER. For the CDR3, the DNA is TGCGCCAGCAGCCAAGATACAGGGGGATACGAGCAGTACTTC. It codes for CASSQDTGGYEQYF.

This clonotype has just a few counts. This chain joins TRBV7-9 and TRBJ1-4; weak D call: TRBD1 (5 bases). CDR3 size: 15 residues. The germline gives CDR1 SEHNR, CDR2 FQNEAQ (reference sequence). The germline V and J ends were trimmed by 5 bases and 3 bases, with 13 bases remaining between them. Here the CDR3 reads CASSPPATANEKLFF. The CDR3 DNA reads as TGTGCCAGCAGCCCCCCCGCGACAGCTAATGAAAAACTGTTTTTT.

This clonotype showed up just a few times. The V gene is TRBV28, the J gene TRBJ1-1; D not resolved. V was trimmed by 0 bases and J by 1 base, leaving 6 bases between them. CDR1 and CDR2 (germline): MDHEN, SYDVKM. The CDR3 length is 14 residues. CDR3 coding DNA: TGTGCCAGCAGTTTATGGCCCCAGAACACTGAAGCTTTCTTT. Amino acids: CASSLWPQNTEAFF. Full variable domain (rest looked up from reference TRBV28 and TRBJ1-1): DVKVTQSSRYLVKRTGEKVFLECVQDMDHENMFWYRQDPGLGLRLIYFSYDVKMKEKGDIPEGYSVSREKKERFSLILESASTNQTSMYLCASSLWPQNTEAFFGQGTRLTVV.

J is TRBJ2-7 and V is TRBV28, with D tentatively TRBD1 (6 bases). CDR1 MDHEN and CDR2 SYDVKM come from the germline V gene. Between the trimmed V and J ends, which lost 3 bases and 3 bases, there was a span of 21 bases. The CDR3 covers 17 residues. CDR3 DNA: TGTGCCAGCAGTTTCCCACTTGACAGGAGTAATCGCTACGAGCAGTACTTC. Amino acid sequence: CASSFPLDRSNRYEQYF.

The genes are TRBV28 and TRBJ2-7; 8 bases line up with TRBD1. Germline loops: CDR1 MDHEN, CDR2 SYDVKM. Trimming removed 6 bases from V and 0 bases from J; junction bases left unmatched: 7. The CDR3 has 15 amino acids. The CDR3 loop reads CASRTRQGTSYEQYF. The CDR3, as DNA: TGTGCCAGCAGGACACGACAGGGGACCTCCTACGAGCAGTACTTC.

CDR3: CASNPGGLAGYNEQFF. In DNA, the CDR3 is TGTGCCAGCAACCCAGGGGGGCTAGCGGGGTACAATGAGCAGTTCTTC. The chain couples TRBV12-3 or TRBV12-4 to TRBJ2-1; the match to TRBD2 covers 9 bases. Trimming took 7 bases from V and 4 from J; bases not matched to a gene: 11. The CDR3 spans 16 residues.

This clonotype was found a few times. The chain is built from TRBV4-3 and TRBJ2-5, with TRBD2 identical over 7 bases. The CDR3 is 15 amino acids. Germline-derived CDR1 and CDR2 are LGHNA and YSLEER. V shed 3 bases, J shed 1 base, and the junction held 5 bases outside the gene matches. CDR3 sequence: CASSHHLAAQETQYF. The CDR3 DNA reads as TGCGCCAGCAGCCACCATCTAGCGGCCCAAGAGACCCAGTACTTC.

This clonotype was seen only once. V usage is TRBV28 and J usage is TRBJ2-7, with 9 bases lining up with TRBD2. The CDR3 runs 14 residues. The V gene end was trimmed by 4 bases and the J gene end by 3 bases; junction bases not matched to a gene: 4. The germline V gene encodes CDR1 MDHEN and CDR2 SYDVKM. This chain's CDR3 is CASSSGTSFYEQYF. Here the CDR3 DNA reads TGTGCCAGCAGTTCCGGGACTAGCTTCTACGAGCAGTACTTC.

The rearrangement joins TRBV7-6 to TRBJ2-1; D gene ambiguous. Germline CDR1 and CDR2: SGHVS and FNYEAQ. This CDR3 has 15 amino acids. V shed 1 base and J shed 4 bases, with 11 bases lying between them. DNA of the CDR3: TGTGCCAGCAGCTTAGGGCAGGTCCTATACAATGAGCAGTTCTTC. Translated, it gives CASSLGQVLYNEQFF.

The chain links TRBV12-3 or TRBV12-4 to TRBJ1-1; D is unclear. Trimming left V 6 bases short and J 4 bases short, with 12 bases between. The CDR3 totals 13 residues. CDR3 in amino acids: CASRPGGVTEAFF. The CDR3 region has the DNA TGTGCCAGCAGGCCGGGTGGGGTCACTGAAGCTTTCTTT.

This clonotype has just a few counts. The genes are TRBV9 and TRBJ2-5; 8 nucleotides line up with TRBD1. This CDR3 has 14 residues. The J segment lost 10 bases and the V segment lost 3 bases, leaving 11 bases of the junction unmatched. Germline V gene lookup returns CDR1 SGDLS and CDR2 YYNGEE. CDR3 residues: CASSGTGGPRDQYF. CDR3 coding DNA: TGTGCCAGCAGCGGAACAGGGGGACCCCGTGACCAGTACTTC.

This clonotype showed up just a few times. The chain joins TRBV20-1 to TRBJ2-3; tentative D call: TRBD2 (6 bases). V lost 6 bases and J 9 bases, leaving 19 bases between the germline ends. This CDR3 contains 13 residues. Germline V CDR1 and CDR2: DFQATT, SNEGSKA (reference sequence). In DNA, the CDR3 is TGCAGTGCCCCCGGGGAATGGGGGAGGACGCAGTATTTT. It yields the protein CSAPGEWGRTQYF.